This TCR beta chain was sequenced during a study of blood T cell repertoires in COVID-19. Study-level background: Collection of acute and convalescent COVID-19 samples took place in the United States, Italy and Spain. T cells, B-cell-depleted T cells, or PBMCs supplied cDNA or gDNA.

This table comes from immunoSEQ multiplex PCR, and its TCRdb copy is limited to in-frame clones, with some not included. Of some 230,000 clones listed, roughly 84% were seen once; the top ten hold around 0.96%. This clone was seen a handful of times. V dropped 2 bases and J dropped 4 bases, with 5 bases sitting between them. The CDR3 runs to 12 residues. Germline CDR1 reads SGHRS; CDR2 reads YFSETQ. This chain joins TRBV5-1 and TRBJ2-3; D ambiguous. The receptor was derived from a man in his forties with acute or convalescent COVID-19. The source material was peripheral blood. In nucleotides, the CDR3 is TGCGCCAGCAGCTTCCCTTCAGATACGCAGTATTTT. It specifies CASSFPSDTQYF.